This T cell receptor beta chain was sequenced in a study of CD8+ T cells in alopecia areata. As part of sample collection, lesional scalp punch biopsies and peripheral blood were taken from alopecia areata patients. The researchers isolated CD4+ and CD8+ T cells from PBMCs by sorting. cDNA prepared by RNA extraction and subsequent reverse transcription served as the template for sequencing. TCRdb's copy holds only in-frame clones and misses some; the assay was immunoSEQ multiplex PCR. The sample contains 150,000 or so clones, 49% of which appear only once. The ends lost 3 bases at V and 3 bases at J; junction bases unmatched: 11. The CDR3 is 17 residues long. Germline assignment: CDR1 KGHSH and CDR2 LQKENI. Remarks on this clone: The antigen is not known.

Study-wide results and limits: Researchers report lesional scalp, most notably alopecia totalis/universalis, outstripped normal scalp in clonality.

The source of this sequence is a human donor with alopecia areata. V and J are TRBV18 and TRBJ2-4; 7 bases are shared with TRBD2. The material sequenced was CD8+ T cells sorted from blood, taken at week 0. CDR3 amino acids: CASSPPITGGGKNIQYF. The CDR3 DNA reads TGTGCCAGCTCACCCCCGATCACTGGCGGGGGCAAAAACATTCAGTACTTC. Full variable domain (rest looked up from reference TRBV18 and TRBJ2-4): NAGVMQNPRHLVRRRGQEARLRCSPMKGHSHVYWYRQLPEEGLKFMVYLQKENIIDESGMPKERFSAEFPKEGPSILRIQQVVRGDSAAYFCASSPPITGGGKNIQYFGAGTRLSVL.